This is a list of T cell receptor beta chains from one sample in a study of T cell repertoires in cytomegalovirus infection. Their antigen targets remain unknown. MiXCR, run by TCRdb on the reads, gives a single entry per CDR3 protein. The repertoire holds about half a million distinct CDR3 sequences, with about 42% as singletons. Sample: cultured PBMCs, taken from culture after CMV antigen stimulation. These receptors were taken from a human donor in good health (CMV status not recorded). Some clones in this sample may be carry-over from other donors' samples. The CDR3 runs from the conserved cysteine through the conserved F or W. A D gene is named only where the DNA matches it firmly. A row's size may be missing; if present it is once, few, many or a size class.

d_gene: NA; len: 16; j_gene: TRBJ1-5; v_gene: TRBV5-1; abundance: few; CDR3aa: CASSLAQSRSNQPQHF; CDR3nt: TGCGCCAGCAGCTTGGCACAGTCCCGTAGCAATCAGCCCCAGCATTTT
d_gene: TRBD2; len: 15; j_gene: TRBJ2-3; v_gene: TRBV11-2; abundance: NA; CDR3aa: CASSFTSGVSDTQYF; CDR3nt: TGTGCCAGCAGCTTTACTAGCGGGGTATCAGATACGCAGTATTTT
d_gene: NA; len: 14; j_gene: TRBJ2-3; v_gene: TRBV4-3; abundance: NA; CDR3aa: CASSQDANTDTQYF; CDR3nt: TGCGCCAGCAGCCAAGACGCCAACACAGATACGCAGTATTTT
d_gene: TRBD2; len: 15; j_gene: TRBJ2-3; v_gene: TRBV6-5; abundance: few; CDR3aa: CASSRASGALDTQYF; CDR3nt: TGTGCCAGCAGTCGGGCTAGCGGGGCCCTAGATACGCAGTATTTT
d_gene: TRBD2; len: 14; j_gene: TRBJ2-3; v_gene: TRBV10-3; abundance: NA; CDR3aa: CAISVSGATDTQYF; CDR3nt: TGTGCCATCAGTGTTAGCGGGGCCACAGATACGCAGTATTTT
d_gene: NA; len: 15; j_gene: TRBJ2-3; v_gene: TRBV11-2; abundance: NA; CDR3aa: CASSLGPRGTDTQYF; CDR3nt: TGTGCCAGCAGCTTAGGTCCTAGAGGCACAGATACGCAGTATTTT
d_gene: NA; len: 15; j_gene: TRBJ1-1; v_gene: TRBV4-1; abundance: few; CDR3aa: CASSQLGQTNTEAFF; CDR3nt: TGCGCCAGCAGCCAACTCGGACAGACAAACACTGAAGCTTTCTTT
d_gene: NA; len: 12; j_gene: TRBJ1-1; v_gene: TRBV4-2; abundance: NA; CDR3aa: CASSQDLSEAFF; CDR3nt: TGTGCCAGCAGCCAAGATTTGTCTGAAGCTTTCTTT
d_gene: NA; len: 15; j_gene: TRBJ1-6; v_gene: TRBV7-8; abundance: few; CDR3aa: CASSLTGAYNSPLHF; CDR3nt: TGTGCCAGCAGCTTGACAGGAGCCTATAATTCACCCCTCCACTTT
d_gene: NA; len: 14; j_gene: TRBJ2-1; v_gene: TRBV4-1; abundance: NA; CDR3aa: CASSQVRGHNEQFF; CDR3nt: TGCGCCAGCAGCCAAGTGCGCGGCCACAATGAGCAGTTCTTC
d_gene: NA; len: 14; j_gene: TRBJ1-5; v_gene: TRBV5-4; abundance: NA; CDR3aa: CASSIQYSNQPQHF; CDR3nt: TGTGCCAGCAGTATTCAGTATAGCAATCAGCCCCAGCATTTT
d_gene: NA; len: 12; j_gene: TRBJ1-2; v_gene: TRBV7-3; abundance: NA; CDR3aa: CASSEQVNGYTF; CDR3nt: TGTGCCAGCAGCGAACAGGTCAATGGCTACACCTTC
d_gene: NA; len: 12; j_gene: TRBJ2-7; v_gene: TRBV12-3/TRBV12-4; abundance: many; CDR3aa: CASSPSGYEQYF; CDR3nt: TGTGCCAGCAGCCCAAGCGGGTACGAGCAGTACTTC
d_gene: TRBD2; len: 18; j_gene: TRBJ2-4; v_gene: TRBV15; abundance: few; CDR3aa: CATSRDTGGEGSRNIQYF; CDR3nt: TGTGCCACCAGCAGAGATACAGGCGGGGAGGGCTCAAGGAACATTCAGTACTTC
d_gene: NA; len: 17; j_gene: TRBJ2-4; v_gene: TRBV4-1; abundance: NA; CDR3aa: CASSPPGKSIAKNIQYF; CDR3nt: TGCGCCAGCAGCCCCCCAGGCAAATCTATAGCCAAAAACATTCAGTACTTC
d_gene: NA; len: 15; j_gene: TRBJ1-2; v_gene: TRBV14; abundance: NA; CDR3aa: CASSHGAFIPYGYTF; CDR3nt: TGTGCCAGCAGCCATGGGGCCTTCATACCCTATGGCTACACCTTC
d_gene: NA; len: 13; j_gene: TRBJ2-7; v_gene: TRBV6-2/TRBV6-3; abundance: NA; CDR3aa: CASNNRGLVEQYF; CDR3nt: TGTGCCAGCAATAACAGGGGACTGGTCGAGCAGTACTTC
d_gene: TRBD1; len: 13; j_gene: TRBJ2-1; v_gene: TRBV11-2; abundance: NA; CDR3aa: CASSWDRHNEQFF; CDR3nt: TGTGCCAGCAGCTGGGACAGACACAATGAGCAGTTCTTC
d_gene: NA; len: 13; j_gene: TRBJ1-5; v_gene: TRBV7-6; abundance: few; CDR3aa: CASSTTPDQPQHF; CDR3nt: TGTGCCAGCAGCACGACACCAGATCAGCCCCAGCATTTT
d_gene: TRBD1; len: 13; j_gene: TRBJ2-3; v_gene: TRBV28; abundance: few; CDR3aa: CATWDRVADTQYF; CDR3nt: TGTGCCACCTGGGACAGGGTGGCAGATACGCAGTATTTT
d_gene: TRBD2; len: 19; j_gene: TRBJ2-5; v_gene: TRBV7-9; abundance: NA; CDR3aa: CASSLGRQKGGSPQETQYF; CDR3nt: TGTGCCAGCAGCCTAGGAAGACAGAAGGGAGGGAGCCCCCAAGAGACCCAGTACTTC
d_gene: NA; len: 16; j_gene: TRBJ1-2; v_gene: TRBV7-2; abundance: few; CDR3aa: CASSLSPGSFNYGYTF; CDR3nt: TGTGCCAGCAGCTTATCCCCGGGGTCTTTTAACTATGGCTACACCTTC
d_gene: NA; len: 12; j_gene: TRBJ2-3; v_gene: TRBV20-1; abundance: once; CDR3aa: CSARGVPDTQYF; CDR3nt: TGCAGTGCTAGAGGTGTACCAGATACGCAGTATTTT
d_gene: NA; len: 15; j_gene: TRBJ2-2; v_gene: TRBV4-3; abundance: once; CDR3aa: CASSLTLQNTGELFF; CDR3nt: TGCGCCAGCAGCCTGACGCTACAAAACACCGGGGAGCTGTTTTTT
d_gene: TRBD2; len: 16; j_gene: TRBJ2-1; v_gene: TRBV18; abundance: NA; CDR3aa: CASSNGGFSYYNEQFF; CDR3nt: TGTGCCAGCTCAAACGGGGGGTTCTCCTACTACAATGAGCAGTTCTTC
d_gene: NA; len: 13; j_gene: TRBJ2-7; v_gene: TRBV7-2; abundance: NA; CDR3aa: CASSFTGGGEQYF; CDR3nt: TGTGCCAGCAGCTTTACTGGGGGCGGCGAGCAGTACTTC
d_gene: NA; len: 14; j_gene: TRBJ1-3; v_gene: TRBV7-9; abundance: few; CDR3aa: CASSLRTSGNTIYF; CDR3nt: TGTGCCAGCAGCTTAAGGACCTCTGGAAACACCATATATTTT
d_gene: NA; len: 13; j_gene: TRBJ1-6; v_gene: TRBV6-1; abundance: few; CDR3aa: CASSESGRSPLHF; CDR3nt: TGTGCCAGCAGTGAATCAGGGCGGTCACCCCTCCACTTT
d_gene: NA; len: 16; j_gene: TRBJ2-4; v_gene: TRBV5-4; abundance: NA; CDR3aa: CASSLGGAGAKNIQYF; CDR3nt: TGTGCCAGCAGCTTGGGCGGGGCCGGGGCCAAAAACATTCAGTACTTC
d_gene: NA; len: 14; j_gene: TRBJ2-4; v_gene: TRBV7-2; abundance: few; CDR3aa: CASANTLAKNIQYF; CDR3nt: TGTGCCAGTGCAAATACCCTAGCCAAAAACATTCAGTACTTC
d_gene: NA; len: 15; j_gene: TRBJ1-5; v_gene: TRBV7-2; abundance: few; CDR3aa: CASSLLGIGNQPQHF; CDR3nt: TGTGCCAGCAGCCTCCTGGGAATTGGCAATCAGCCCCAGCATTTT
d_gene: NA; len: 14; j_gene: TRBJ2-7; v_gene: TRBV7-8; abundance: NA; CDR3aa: CASKVRNTYYEQYF; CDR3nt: TGTGCCAGCAAGGTACGGAACACCTACTACGAGCAGTACTTC
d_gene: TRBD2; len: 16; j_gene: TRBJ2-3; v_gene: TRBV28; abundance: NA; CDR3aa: CASSSPLAGGKDTQYF; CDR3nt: TGTGCCAGCAGTTCCCCACTAGCGGGGGGTAAAGATACGCAGTATTTT
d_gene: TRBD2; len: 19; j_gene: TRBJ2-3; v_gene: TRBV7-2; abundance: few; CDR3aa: CASSLSATSGGEDTDTQYF; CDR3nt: TGTGCCAGCAGCTTAAGCGCAACTAGCGGGGGGGAGGACACAGATACGCAGTATTTT
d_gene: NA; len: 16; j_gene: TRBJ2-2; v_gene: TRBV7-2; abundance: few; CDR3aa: CASSLDAARWAGELFF; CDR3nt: TGTGCCAGCAGCTTAGATGCCGCTAGGTGGGCCGGGGAGCTGTTTTTT
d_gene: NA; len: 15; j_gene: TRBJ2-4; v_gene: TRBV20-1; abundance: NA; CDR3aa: CSAEFRGPSEDIQYF; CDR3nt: TGCAGTGCCGAATTTAGGGGCCCGTCGGAAGACATTCAGTACTTC
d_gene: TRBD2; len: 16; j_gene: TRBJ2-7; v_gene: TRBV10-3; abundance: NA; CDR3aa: CAISSAGDRGSYEQYF; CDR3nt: TGTGCCATCAGTTCGGCGGGAGATAGGGGCTCCTACGAGCAGTACTTC
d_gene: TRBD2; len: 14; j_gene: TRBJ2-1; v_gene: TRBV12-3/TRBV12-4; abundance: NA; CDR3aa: CASRVAGGPYEQFF; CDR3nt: TGTGCCAGCAGGGTAGCGGGAGGGCCCTATGAGCAGTTCTTC
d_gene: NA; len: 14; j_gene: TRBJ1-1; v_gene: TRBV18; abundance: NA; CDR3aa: CASSQTRTNTEAFF; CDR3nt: TGTGCCAGCTCCCAAACAAGGACCAACACTGAAGCTTTCTTT
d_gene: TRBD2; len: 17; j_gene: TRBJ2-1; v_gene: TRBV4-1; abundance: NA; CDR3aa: CASSRSGRAPSYNEQFF; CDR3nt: TGCGCCAGCAGTCGTAGCGGGAGGGCCCCCTCCTACAATGAGCAGTTCTTC
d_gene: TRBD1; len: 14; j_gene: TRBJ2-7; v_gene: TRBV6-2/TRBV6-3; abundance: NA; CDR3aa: CASREGGAINEQYF; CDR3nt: TGTGCCAGCAGGGAAGGGGGCGCAATCAACGAGCAGTACTTC
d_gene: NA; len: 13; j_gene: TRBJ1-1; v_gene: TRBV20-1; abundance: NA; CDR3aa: CSAPQVGDTEAFF; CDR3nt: TGCAGTGCCCCACAGGTTGGGGACACTGAAGCTTTCTTT
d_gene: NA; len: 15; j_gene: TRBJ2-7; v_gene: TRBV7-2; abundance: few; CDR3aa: CASSQTLLGSYEQYF; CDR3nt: TGTGCCAGCAGCCAAACCTTACTAGGCTCCTACGAGCAGTACTTC
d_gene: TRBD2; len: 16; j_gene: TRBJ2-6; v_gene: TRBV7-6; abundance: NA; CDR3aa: CASSPGGGRGANVLTF; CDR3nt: TGTGCCAGCAGCCCGGGCGGGGGGCGTGGGGCCAACGTCCTGACTTTC
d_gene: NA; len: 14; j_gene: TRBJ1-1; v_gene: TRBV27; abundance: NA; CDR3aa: CASSLSDGITEAFF; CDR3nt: TGTGCCAGCAGTTTATCGGACGGTATAACTGAAGCTTTCTTT
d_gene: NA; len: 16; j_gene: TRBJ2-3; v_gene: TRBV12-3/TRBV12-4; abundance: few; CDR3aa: CASSVGTSKSTDTQYF; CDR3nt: TGTGCCAGCAGTGTCGGGACTTCTAAAAGCACAGATACGCAGTATTTT
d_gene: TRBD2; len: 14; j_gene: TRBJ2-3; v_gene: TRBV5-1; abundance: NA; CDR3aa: CASSPGTSGNTQYF; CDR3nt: TGCGCCAGCAGCCCGGGGACTAGCGGTAATACGCAGTATTTT
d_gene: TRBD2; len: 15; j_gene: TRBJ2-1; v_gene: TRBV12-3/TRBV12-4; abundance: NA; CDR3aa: CASSFAGGRSNEQFF; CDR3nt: TGTGCCAGCAGTTTCGCGGGGGGCCGCAGCAATGAGCAGTTCTTC
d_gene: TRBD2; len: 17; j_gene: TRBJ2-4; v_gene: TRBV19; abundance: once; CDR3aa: CASSIEAASGIKNIQYF; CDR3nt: TGTGCCAGTAGTATAGAAGCGGCTAGCGGGATAAAAAACATTCAGTACTTC
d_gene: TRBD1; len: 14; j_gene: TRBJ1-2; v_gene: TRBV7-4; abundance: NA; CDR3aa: CASSQLDRGNGYTF; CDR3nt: TGTGCCAGCAGCCAACTGGACAGGGGTAATGGCTACACCTTC
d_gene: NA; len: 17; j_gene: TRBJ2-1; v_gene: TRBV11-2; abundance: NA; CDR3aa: CASSTPPPRVSYNEQFF; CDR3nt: TGTGCCAGCAGCACCCCGCCCCCCAGGGTGTCCTACAATGAGCAGTTCTTC
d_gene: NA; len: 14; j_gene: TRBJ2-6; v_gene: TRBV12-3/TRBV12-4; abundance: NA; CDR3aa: CASSFGSGANVLTF; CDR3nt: TGTGCCAGCAGTTTTGGGTCTGGGGCCAACGTCCTGACTTTC
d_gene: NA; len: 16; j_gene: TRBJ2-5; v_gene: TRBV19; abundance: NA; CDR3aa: CASSMKFDRRAETQYF; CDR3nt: TGTGCCAGTAGTATGAAGTTCGACAGGAGGGCAGAGACCCAGTACTTC
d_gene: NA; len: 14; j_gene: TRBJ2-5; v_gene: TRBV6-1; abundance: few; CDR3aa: CASSPGGTRETQYF; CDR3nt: TGTGCCAGCTCCCCGGGGGGCACCCGGGAGACCCAGTACTTC
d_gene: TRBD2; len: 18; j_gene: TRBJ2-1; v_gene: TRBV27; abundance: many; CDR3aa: CASRLRPGGGAYYNEQFF; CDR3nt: TGTGCCAGCAGGCTCCGGCCGGGGGGGGGTGCCTACTACAATGAGCAGTTCTTC
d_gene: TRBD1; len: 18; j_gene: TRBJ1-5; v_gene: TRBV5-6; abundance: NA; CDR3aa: CASSLGAGGAYSNQPQHF; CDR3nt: TGTGCCAGCAGCTTGGGCGCAGGGGGTGCTTATAGCAATCAGCCCCAGCATTTT
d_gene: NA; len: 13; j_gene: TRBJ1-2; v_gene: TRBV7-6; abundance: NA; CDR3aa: CASRKGGDYGYTF; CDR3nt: TGTGCCAGCAGGAAAGGGGGGGACTATGGCTACACCTTC
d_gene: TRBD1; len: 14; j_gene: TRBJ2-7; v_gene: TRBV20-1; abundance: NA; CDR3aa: CSARGTGGFDEQYF; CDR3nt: TGCAGTGCTAGGGGGACAGGGGGTTTCGACGAGCAGTACTTC
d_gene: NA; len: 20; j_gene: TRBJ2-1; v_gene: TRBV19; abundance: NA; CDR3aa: CASSNPGRFEPSSSYNEQFF; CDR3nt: TGTGCCAGTAGTAACCCTGGGCGGTTCGAGCCCTCATCCTCCTACAATGAGCAGTTCTTC